This note documents a single T cell receptor (beta chain) sequence. As yet, its antigen is unknown. Graves' hyperthyroidism showing no ophthalmopathy progression within 18 months was considered stable. Clinical symptoms, serum thyroxine and TRAb, thyroid ultrasound and orbital computed tomography together formed the diagnostic basis. These data originate in a study of T cells in Graves' hyperthyroidism and ophthalmopathy. About the study: Pretreatment peripheral blood was obtained at initial diagnosis. Overall study findings and caveats: Blood shared most expanded thyroid clonotypes above 0.001.

V lost 10 bases, J lost 6 bases, and 11 bases stayed unmatched. Looked up from germline, CDR1 is MRHNA and CDR2 is SNTAGT. The CDR3 is 14 amino acids. Amplification yielded TCR beta CDR3 regions, with RNA transcripts as the source. First-round RT-PCR with HTBI primers amplified the TCR CDR3 region. In TCRdb, the multiplex PCR reads were re-called with MiXCR into one record per CDR3 protein. The table records about 400,000 distinct CDR3 sequences, 15% to 17% of them present only once. The chain combines TRBV6-4 with TRBJ2-3; 9 bases agree with TRBD2. The sequence was collected from a woman under 30 with Graves' hyperthyroidism. Input material: blood. CDR3 sequence reads: CATSSGGSSDTQYF. DNA of the CDR3: TGTGCCACCTCAAGCGGGGGGAGTTCGGATACGCAGTATTTT.